The entry that follows covers one TCR beta chain sequence. This sample is part of a study of cytomegalovirus exposure and HLA in healthy donors. Researchers ran the PCR with 60 Vbeta and 13 Jbeta primers. Only in-frame clones appear in the TCRdb table, and some are missing; sequencing was by immunoSEQ multiplex PCR. The table has 150,000 to 200,000 clones, 9.5% seen once; the top ten hold approximately 1.5%. Deletions cut 0 bases from V and 4 bases from J, with 7 bases between. Germline assignment: CDR1 SGHNT and CDR2 YYREEE (reference sequence). The CDR3 runs 13 residues. The chain carries TRBV5-4 and TRBJ1-2; perhaps TRBD1 as D (6 bases). Source material: PBMCs. This clonotype originated in a woman aged 25 to 45 in good health and CMV-seropositive. CDR3 residues: CASSLGDTYGYTF. DNA for the CDR3: TGTGCCAGCAGCTTGGGGGACACCTATGGCTACACCTTC.